These T cell receptor beta chains were read from a single sample in a study of radiotherapy plus CTLA-4 blockade in lung cancer. The table came from immunoSEQ multiplex PCR; TCRdb's copy has only in-frame clones and leaves some out. The sample carries about 99,000 clones, around nine tenths recorded once. This specimen was peripheral blood, taken from a patient treated with radiotherapy plus ipilimumab. These receptors were obtained from a human donor with non-small cell lung cancer that progressed on radiotherapy plus ipilimumab. Each CDR3 is given with its conserved first and last residue.

TRBV10-1	CASSREGRQETQYF
TRBV25-1	CASRRNHRDNYGYTF
TRBV18	CASSPWGEQPQHF
TRBV7-8	CASSMGQGNYGYTF
TRBV6-1	CASSIQGANEKLFF
TRBV20-1	CSASRGNEQFF
TRBV29-1	CSVGGANYGYTF
TRBV7-8	CASSLSGSGSNQPQHF
TRBV6-6	CASSQNSPLHF
TRBV2	CASSDLAGGTGELFF
TRBV25-1	CASSEYGAGRTQYF
TRBV2	CATGLAGYNEQFF
TRBV9	CASSDRDRGWAGELFF